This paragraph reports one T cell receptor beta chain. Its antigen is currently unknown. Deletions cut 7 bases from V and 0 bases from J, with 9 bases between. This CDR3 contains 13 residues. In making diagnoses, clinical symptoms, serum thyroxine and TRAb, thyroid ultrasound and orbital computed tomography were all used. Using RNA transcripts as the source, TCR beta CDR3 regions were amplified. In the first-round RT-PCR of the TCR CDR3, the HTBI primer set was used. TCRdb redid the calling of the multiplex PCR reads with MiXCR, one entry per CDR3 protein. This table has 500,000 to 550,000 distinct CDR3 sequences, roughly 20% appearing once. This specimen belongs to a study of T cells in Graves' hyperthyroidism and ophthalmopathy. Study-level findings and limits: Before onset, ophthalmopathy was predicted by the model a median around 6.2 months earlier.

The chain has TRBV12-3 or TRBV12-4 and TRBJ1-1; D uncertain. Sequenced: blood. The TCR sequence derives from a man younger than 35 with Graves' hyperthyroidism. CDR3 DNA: TGTGCCAGCAAAATTGCAATGAACACTGAAGCTTTCTTT. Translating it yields CASKIAMNTEAFF.